This T cell receptor (beta chain) was found in a study of shared clonotypes between healthy human individuals. Study conclusions and caveats: In several donors, about 5% of naive CD4 clonotypes appeared in common. Represented genetic and exposure-history diversity was restricted by having few donors.

With regard to this clone: Its antigen remains unidentified.

Sequencing was performed with immunoSEQ multiplex PCR; in TCRdb, only in-frame clones are kept and a portion is missing. Of about 1,500,000 clones detected, around 95% appear once; the ten largest clones hold approximately 1.2%. CD45RA-negative memory and CD45RA+ naive subsets were split from the CD4+ cells. Deletions cut 6 bases from V and 3 bases from J, with 15 bases between. The CDR3 covers 14 residues. The germline V gene has CDR1 MDHEN and CDR2 SYDVKM. Sequences were obtained from naive CD4+ T cells sorted from blood. Specified subset: CD45RA+ positively selected. The clonotype comes from a man aged 25 to 40 in good health. V and J are TRBV28 and TRBJ2-7; D is ambiguous. The chain's CDR3 is CASSPAMKGYEQYF. The CDR3, as DNA: TGTGCCAGCAGCCCCGCCATGAAGGGCTACGAGCAGTACTTC.